This is a list of T cell receptor beta chains from one sample in a study of CD8+ T cells in alopecia areata. Assay: immunoSEQ multiplex PCR; the TCRdb copy retains only in-frame clones and omits some. The data contain roughly 220,000 clones, around two fifths of them seen just once; the ten biggest clones take up under 0.55%. This sample comprised CD4+ T cells sorted from blood, obtained around week 30, from a patient treated with tofacitinib. The source is a human donor with alopecia areata. CDR3s include the opening cysteine and the closing phenylalanine or tryptophan. The order of the fields is V gene, J gene, D gene, CDR3 length, clone size, CDR3 DNA, CDR3 protein. D genes are given only for firm matches. The listing skips clone size in some rows; elsewhere it reads once, few, many or a size class.

v_gene: TRBV7-9; j_gene: TRBJ2-5; d_gene: -; len: 16; abundance: once; CDR3nt: TGTGCCAGCTCCCCCGGCGGGACCTTCTACCAAGAGACCCAGTACTTC; CDR3aa: CASSPGGTFYQETQYF
v_gene: TRBV30; j_gene: TRBJ2-1; d_gene: -; len: 16; abundance: -; CDR3nt: TGTGCCTGGAGTGAGGGCAGGTGGAGCTCCTACAATGAGCAGTTCTTC; CDR3aa: CAWSEGRWSSYNEQFF
v_gene: TRBV6-1; j_gene: TRBJ2-5; d_gene: -; len: 14; abundance: -; CDR3nt: TGTGCCAGCACTAGAGACAGATACCAAGAGACCCAGTACTTC; CDR3aa: CASTRDRYQETQYF
v_gene: TRBV11-2; j_gene: TRBJ1-5; d_gene: -; len: 13; abundance: -; CDR3nt: TGTGCCAGCAGCTTAGCCAGGGATCAGCCCCAGCATTTT; CDR3aa: CASSLARDQPQHF
v_gene: TRBV28; j_gene: TRBJ2-3; d_gene: -; len: 14; abundance: -; CDR3nt: TGTGCCAGCAGTTTAATGTTTTCCACAGATACGCAGTATTTT; CDR3aa: CASSLMFSTDTQYF
v_gene: TRBV7-2; j_gene: TRBJ1-2; d_gene: -; len: 11; abundance: -; CDR3nt: TGTGCCAGCAGCTTGACGTCCAGGGACACCTTC; CDR3aa: CASSLTSRDTF
v_gene: TRBV7-2; j_gene: TRBJ2-7; d_gene: -; len: 14; abundance: -; CDR3nt: TGTGCCAGCAGCTTAGGCTCGGCGCGGAGGGAGCAGTACTTC; CDR3aa: CASSLGSARREQYF
v_gene: TRBV30; j_gene: TRBJ1-1; d_gene: -; len: 14; abundance: few; CDR3nt: TGTGCCTGGACCTCAGGGATCCTGAACACTGAAGCTTTCTTT; CDR3aa: CAWTSGILNTEAFF
v_gene: TRBV30; j_gene: TRBJ2-2; d_gene: -; len: 14; abundance: -; CDR3nt: TGTGCCTGGAGTGTTTTTCTGAACACCGGGGAGCTGTTTTTT; CDR3aa: CAWSVFLNTGELFF
v_gene: TRBV6-5; j_gene: TRBJ1-6; d_gene: -; len: 13; abundance: -; CDR3nt: TGTGCCAGCAGTTACGATGGGAATTCACCCCTCCACTTT; CDR3aa: CASSYDGNSPLHF
v_gene: TRBV30; j_gene: TRBJ2-1; d_gene: TRBD2; len: 15; abundance: -; CDR3nt: TGTGCCTGGAGGGTTGAAGCGGGAGGTATAAATGAGCAGTTCTTC; CDR3aa: CAWRVEAGGINEQFF
v_gene: TRBV14; j_gene: TRBJ1-1; d_gene: -; len: 15; abundance: few; CDR3nt: TGTGCCAGCAGCCAAGATTTGGGCGGGGGTTCTGAAGCTTTCTTT; CDR3aa: CASSQDLGGGSEAFF
v_gene: TRBV10-2; j_gene: TRBJ2-2; d_gene: -; len: 12; abundance: few; CDR3nt: TGCGCCAGCAGTAGGCACACCGGGGAGCTGTTTTTT; CDR3aa: CASSRHTGELFF
v_gene: TRBV7-9; j_gene: TRBJ1-1; d_gene: -; len: 15; abundance: -; CDR3nt: TGTGCCAGCAGCCCCCCTACGGGCCAGAACACTGAAGCTTTCTTT; CDR3aa: CASSPPTGQNTEAFF
v_gene: TRBV2; j_gene: TRBJ2-1; d_gene: -; len: 13; abundance: -; CDR3nt: TGTGCCAGCAGTGCCCAGATGAACAATGAGCAGTTCTTC; CDR3aa: CASSAQMNNEQFF
v_gene: TRBV6-5; j_gene: TRBJ2-7; d_gene: -; len: 15; abundance: few; CDR3nt: TGTGCCAGCAGTTACGACAGCACTATCTCCTACGAGCAGTACTTC; CDR3aa: CASSYDSTISYEQYF
v_gene: TRBV10-3; j_gene: TRBJ2-1; d_gene: TRBD2; len: 15; abundance: -; CDR3nt: TGTGCCAGCCGAGGACTAGCGGGACCAGACAATGAGCAGTTCTTC; CDR3aa: CASRGLAGPDNEQFF
v_gene: TRBV19; j_gene: TRBJ1-2; d_gene: -; len: 13; abundance: -; CDR3nt: TGTGCCAGTAGTATGGAACAGGGAGGTGGCTACACCTTC; CDR3aa: CASSMEQGGGYTF
v_gene: TRBV20-1; j_gene: TRBJ2-3; d_gene: -; len: 11; abundance: -; CDR3nt: TGCAGTCTCGTGGGGGCAGATACGCAGTATTTT; CDR3aa: CSLVGADTQYF
v_gene: TRBV6-5; j_gene: TRBJ2-1; d_gene: TRBD1; len: 14; abundance: -; CDR3nt: TGTGCCAGCAGTTGGGGCAGGGGGCTCAATGAGCAGTTCTTC; CDR3aa: CASSWGRGLNEQFF
v_gene: TRBV5-1; j_gene: TRBJ1-5; d_gene: -; len: 13; abundance: few; CDR3nt: TGCGCCAGCAGCTTGGAACCAGATCAGCCCCAGCATTTT; CDR3aa: CASSLEPDQPQHF
v_gene: TRBV7-2; j_gene: TRBJ1-3; d_gene: -; len: 15; abundance: few; CDR3nt: TGTGCCAGCAGCTTACGTACAGAGACTGGAAACACCATATATTTT; CDR3aa: CASSLRTETGNTIYF
v_gene: TRBV30; j_gene: TRBJ2-1; d_gene: TRBD2; len: 14; abundance: few; CDR3nt: TGTGCCTGGAGTTACGGGGAGGGAAGAGGGAAGCAGTTCTTC; CDR3aa: CAWSYGEGRGKQFF
v_gene: TRBV29-1; j_gene: TRBJ2-5; d_gene: -; len: 12; abundance: -; CDR3nt: TGCAGCGTTGATCTGGGGGGCAAGACCCAGTACTTC; CDR3aa: CSVDLGGKTQYF
v_gene: TRBV4-1; j_gene: TRBJ1-5; d_gene: -; len: 13; abundance: -; CDR3nt: TGCGCCAGCAGCCGTAGGGGGGGGCAGCCCCAGCATTTT; CDR3aa: CASSRRGGQPQHF
v_gene: TRBV30; j_gene: TRBJ1-3; d_gene: -; len: 15; abundance: -; CDR3nt: TGTGCCTGGAGTCCCCGCAGGGCGTATGGAAACACCATATATTTT; CDR3aa: CAWSPRRAYGNTIYF
v_gene: TRBV6-1; j_gene: TRBJ2-7; d_gene: TRBD1; len: 14; abundance: -; CDR3nt: TGTGCCAGCAAAGACAGGGTCCTGATCTACGAGCAGTACTTC; CDR3aa: CASKDRVLIYEQYF
v_gene: TRBV6-1; j_gene: TRBJ2-3; d_gene: -; len: 14; abundance: once; CDR3nt: TGTGCCAGCAATCAGGGGCTACGCACAGATACGCAGTATTTT; CDR3aa: CASNQGLRTDTQYF
v_gene: TRBV25-1; j_gene: TRBJ2-5; d_gene: -; len: 14; abundance: -; CDR3nt: TGTGCCAGCACTCTAGCATCGGGTCTGGAGACCCAGTACTTC; CDR3aa: CASTLASGLETQYF
v_gene: TRBV29-1; j_gene: TRBJ1-1; d_gene: -; len: 14; abundance: once; CDR3nt: TGCAGCGTCGCACAGGGCTCGGTGAGCACTGAAGCTTTCTTT; CDR3aa: CSVAQGSVSTEAFF
v_gene: TRBV18; j_gene: TRBJ1-1; d_gene: -; len: 14; abundance: -; CDR3nt: TGTGCCAGCTCACCACAGCTGGGGGACACTGAAGCTTTCTTT; CDR3aa: CASSPQLGDTEAFF
v_gene: TRBV27; j_gene: TRBJ2-7; d_gene: -; len: 14; abundance: few; CDR3nt: TGTGCCAGCAGCCCCCTTGGGGCCACCTACGAGCAGTACTTC; CDR3aa: CASSPLGATYEQYF
v_gene: TRBV11-2; j_gene: TRBJ2-7; d_gene: -; len: 14; abundance: -; CDR3nt: TGTGCCAGCAGCCGCGGGCCAGCCCACTACGAGCAGTACTTC; CDR3aa: CASSRGPAHYEQYF
v_gene: TRBV6-5; j_gene: TRBJ1-5; d_gene: -; len: 13; abundance: -; CDR3nt: TGTGCCAGCAGTCGGGACGGCCTGAGGCCCCAGCATTTT; CDR3aa: CASSRDGLRPQHF
v_gene: TRBV30; j_gene: TRBJ1-5; d_gene: -; len: 13; abundance: few; CDR3nt: TGTGCCTGGTCTATGGATAGCAATCAGCCCCAGCATTTT; CDR3aa: CAWSMDSNQPQHF
v_gene: TRBV9; j_gene: TRBJ2-1; d_gene: -; len: 17; abundance: -; CDR3nt: TGTGCCAGCAGCGGTCGAAAGGCGAGCAGCTCCTACAATGAGCAGTTCTTC; CDR3aa: CASSGRKASSSYNEQFF
v_gene: TRBV18; j_gene: TRBJ1-1; d_gene: TRBD1; len: 13; abundance: -; CDR3nt: TGTGCCAGCTCACCTAACCGGGACAGTGAAGCTTTCTTT; CDR3aa: CASSPNRDSEAFF
v_gene: TRBV10-3; j_gene: TRBJ1-1; d_gene: TRBD1; len: 16; abundance: -; CDR3nt: TGTGCCATCAGTGAACGGGGGACAGGGACCAACACTGAAGCTTTCTTT; CDR3aa: CAISERGTGTNTEAFF
v_gene: TRBV14; j_gene: TRBJ2-3; d_gene: -; len: 15; abundance: -; CDR3nt: TGTGCCAGCAGCCGCAGGGTATCTAGCACAGATACGCAGTATTTT; CDR3aa: CASSRRVSSTDTQYF
v_gene: TRBV27; j_gene: TRBJ2-7; d_gene: TRBD1; len: 14; abundance: once; CDR3nt: TGTGCCAGCAGTCCACAGACAGGGGGCCGCGAGCAGTACTTC; CDR3aa: CASSPQTGGREQYF
v_gene: TRBV5-6; j_gene: TRBJ2-7; d_gene: TRBD2; len: 18; abundance: -; CDR3nt: TGTGCCAGCAGCTCACCGGGACTAGCGGGGCAAAGCTCCTACGAGCAGTACTTC; CDR3aa: CASSSPGLAGQSSYEQYF
v_gene: TRBV9; j_gene: TRBJ1-1; d_gene: TRBD1; len: 15; abundance: -; CDR3nt: TGTGCCAGCAGCGGATCCGGGACAGGGAACACTGAAGCTTTCTTT; CDR3aa: CASSGSGTGNTEAFF
v_gene: TRBV19; j_gene: TRBJ1-1; d_gene: -; len: 14; abundance: few; CDR3nt: TGTGCCAGTACGGGTGAGATATTGAACACTGAAGCTTTCTTT; CDR3aa: CASTGEILNTEAFF
v_gene: TRBV30; j_gene: TRBJ1-2; d_gene: -; len: 11; abundance: few; CDR3nt: TGTGCTTGGGAGGCAATCTATGGCTACACCTTC; CDR3aa: CAWEAIYGYTF
v_gene: TRBV7-8; j_gene: TRBJ2-7; d_gene: -; len: 14; abundance: -; CDR3nt: TGTGCCAGCAGCTTAGGGGGGGCTCGGGACGAGCAGTACTTC; CDR3aa: CASSLGGARDEQYF
v_gene: TRBV5-1; j_gene: TRBJ1-2; d_gene: -; len: 13; abundance: -; CDR3nt: TGCGCCAGCAGGCCGGCAGGGAACTATGGCTACACCTTC; CDR3aa: CASRPAGNYGYTF
v_gene: TRBV4-1; j_gene: TRBJ1-1; d_gene: TRBD1; len: 16; abundance: many; CDR3nt: TGCGCCAGCAGCAAAGGACAGGGGAACGAGAACACTGAAGCTTTCTTT; CDR3aa: CASSKGQGNENTEAFF
v_gene: TRBV7-3; j_gene: TRBJ2-2; d_gene: TRBD2; len: 15; abundance: -; CDR3nt: TGTGCCAGCAGCTCTAGCGGGGCGGACACCGGGGAGCTGTTTTTT; CDR3aa: CASSSSGADTGELFF